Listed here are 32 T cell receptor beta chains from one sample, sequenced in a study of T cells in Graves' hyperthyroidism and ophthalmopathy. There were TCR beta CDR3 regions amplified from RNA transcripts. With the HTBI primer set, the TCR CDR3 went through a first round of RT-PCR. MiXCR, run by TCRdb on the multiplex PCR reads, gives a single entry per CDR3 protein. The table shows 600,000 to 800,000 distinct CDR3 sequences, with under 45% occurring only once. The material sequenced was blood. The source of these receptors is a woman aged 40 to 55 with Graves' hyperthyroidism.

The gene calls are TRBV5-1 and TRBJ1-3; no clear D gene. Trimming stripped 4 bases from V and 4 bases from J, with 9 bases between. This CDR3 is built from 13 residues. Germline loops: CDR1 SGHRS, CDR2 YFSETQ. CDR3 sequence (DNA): TGCGCCAGCAGCCCCGACATCGGAAACACCATATATTTT. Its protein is CASSPDIGNTIYF.

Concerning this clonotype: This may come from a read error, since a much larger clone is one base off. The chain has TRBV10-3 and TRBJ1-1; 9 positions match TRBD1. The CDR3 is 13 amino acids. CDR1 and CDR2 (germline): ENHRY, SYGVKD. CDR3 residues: CASRDRENTGAFF. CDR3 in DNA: TGTGCCAGCCGGGACAGGGAAAACACTGGAGCTTTCTTT.

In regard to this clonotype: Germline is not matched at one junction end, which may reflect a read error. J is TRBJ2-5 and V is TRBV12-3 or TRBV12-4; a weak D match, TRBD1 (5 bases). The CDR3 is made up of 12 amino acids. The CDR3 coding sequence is TGTGCCAGCAGGATTGGACAAGAGACCCAGAACTTC. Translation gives CASRIGQETQNF.

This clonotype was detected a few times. Written as DNA, the CDR3 is TGCGCCAGCAGCTTGGGGCAGGGCGGTAGTGAGCCCCAGCATTTT. It translates to CASSLGQGGSEPQHF. The V and J genes are TRBV5-1 and TRBJ1-5; D possibly corresponds to TRBD1 (5 bases). V was trimmed by 0 bases and J by 8 bases, leaving 15 bases between them. The CDR3 sequence is 15 residues long. Germline V gene lookup returns CDR1 SGHRS and CDR2 YFSETQ.

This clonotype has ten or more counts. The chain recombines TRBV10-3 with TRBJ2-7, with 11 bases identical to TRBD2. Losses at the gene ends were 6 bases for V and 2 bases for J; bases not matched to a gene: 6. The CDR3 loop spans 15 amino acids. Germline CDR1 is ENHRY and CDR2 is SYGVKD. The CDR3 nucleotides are TGTGCCATCAGACCGACTAGCGGGATAACCTACGAGCAGTACTTC. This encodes CAIRPTSGITYEQYF.

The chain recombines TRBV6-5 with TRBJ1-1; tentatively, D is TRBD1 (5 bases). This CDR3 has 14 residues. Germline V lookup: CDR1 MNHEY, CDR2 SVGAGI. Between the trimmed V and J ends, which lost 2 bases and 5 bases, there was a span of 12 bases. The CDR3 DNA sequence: TGTGCCAGCAGTTACGGGGGGGAGTGGACTGAAGCTTTCTTT. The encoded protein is CASSYGGEWTEAFF.

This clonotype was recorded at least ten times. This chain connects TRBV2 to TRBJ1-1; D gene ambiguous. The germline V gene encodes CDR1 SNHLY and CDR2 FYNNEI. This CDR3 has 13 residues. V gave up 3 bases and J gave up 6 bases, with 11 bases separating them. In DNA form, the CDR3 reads TGTGCCAGCAGTGACAGGTTGTTCGCTGAAGCTTTCTTT. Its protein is CASSDRLFAEAFF.

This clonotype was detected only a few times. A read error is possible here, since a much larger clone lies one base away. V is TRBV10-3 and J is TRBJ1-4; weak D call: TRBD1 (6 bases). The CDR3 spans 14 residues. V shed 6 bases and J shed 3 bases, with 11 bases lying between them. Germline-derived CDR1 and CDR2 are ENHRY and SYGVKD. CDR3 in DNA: TGTGCCATCAGCGACAAGGGGGCTAATGAAAAACTGTTTTTT. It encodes CAISDKGANEKLFF.

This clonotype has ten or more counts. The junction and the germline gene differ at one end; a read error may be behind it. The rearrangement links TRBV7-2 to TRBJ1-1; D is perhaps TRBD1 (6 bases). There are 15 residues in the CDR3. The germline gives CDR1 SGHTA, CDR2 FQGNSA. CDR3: CASSWGDRWTGELSF. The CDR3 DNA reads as TGTGCCAGCAGCTGGGGAGACAGGTGGACTGGGGAGCTTTCTTTT.

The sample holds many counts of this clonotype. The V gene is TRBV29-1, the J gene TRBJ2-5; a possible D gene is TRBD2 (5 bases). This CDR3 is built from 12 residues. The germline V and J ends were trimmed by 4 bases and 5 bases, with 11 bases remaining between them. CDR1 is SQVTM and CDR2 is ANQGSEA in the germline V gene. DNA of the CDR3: TGCAGCGTTGCGGGGATCAGGGAGACCCAGTACTTC. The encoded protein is CSVAGIRETQYF.

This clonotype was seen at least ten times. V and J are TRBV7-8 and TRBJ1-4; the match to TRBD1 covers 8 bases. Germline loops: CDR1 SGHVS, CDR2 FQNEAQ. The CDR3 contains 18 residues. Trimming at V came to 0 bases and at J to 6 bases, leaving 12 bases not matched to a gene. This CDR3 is CASSLALGVGTGDEKLFF. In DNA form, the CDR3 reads TGTGCCAGCAGCTTAGCTCTGGGTGTCGGGACAGGTGATGAAAAACTGTTTTTT. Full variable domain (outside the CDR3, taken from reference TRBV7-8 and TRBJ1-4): GAGVSQSPRYKVAKRGQDVALRCDPISGHVSLFWYQQALGQGPEFLTYFQNEAQLDKSGLPSDRFFAERPEGSVSTLKIQRTQQEDSAVYLCASSLALGVGTGDEKLFFGSGTQLSVL.

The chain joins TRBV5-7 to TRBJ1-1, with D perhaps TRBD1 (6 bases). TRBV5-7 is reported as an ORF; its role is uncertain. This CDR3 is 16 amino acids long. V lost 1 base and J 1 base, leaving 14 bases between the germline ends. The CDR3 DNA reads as TGTGCCAGCAGCTTGAGGGGGACGGGCACGAACACTGAAGCTTTCTTT. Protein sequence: CASSLRGTGTNTEAFF.

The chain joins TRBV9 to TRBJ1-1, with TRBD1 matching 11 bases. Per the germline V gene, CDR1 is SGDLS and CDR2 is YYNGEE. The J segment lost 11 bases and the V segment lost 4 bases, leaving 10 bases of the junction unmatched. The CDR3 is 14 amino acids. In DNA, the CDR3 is TGTGCCAGCAGCCAAGGGACAGGGGGGACGGGGGCTTTCTTT. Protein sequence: CASSQGTGGTGAFF.

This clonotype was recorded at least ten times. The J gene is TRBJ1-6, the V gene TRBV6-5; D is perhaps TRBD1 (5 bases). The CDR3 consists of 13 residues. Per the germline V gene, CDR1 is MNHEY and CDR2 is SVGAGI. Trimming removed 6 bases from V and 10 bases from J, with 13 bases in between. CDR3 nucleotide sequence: TGTGCCAGCAGGTCGACAGTCGGCTCACCCCTCCACTTT. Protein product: CASRSTVGSPLHF.

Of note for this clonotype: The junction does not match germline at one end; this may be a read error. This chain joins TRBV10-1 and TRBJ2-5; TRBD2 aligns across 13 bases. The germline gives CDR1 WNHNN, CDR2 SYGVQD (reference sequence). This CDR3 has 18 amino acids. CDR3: CGSSQPGLAGANRRTQYF. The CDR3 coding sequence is TGCGGCAGCAGTCAACCAGGACTAGCGGGAGCCAACCGGAGGACCCAGTACTTC.

This CDR3 reads CASRLPQGTAKNIQYF. The DNA of the CDR3 is TGCGCCAGCAGACTTCCTCAGGGTACGGCCAAAAACATTCAGTACTTC. The genes are TRBV10-2 and TRBJ2-7; a possible D gene is TRBD1 (5 bases). The DNA matches TRBJ2-4 better at its end, which makes the J call doubtful. The length of the CDR3 is 16 residues. Per the germline V gene, CDR1 is WSHSY and CDR2 is SAAADI.

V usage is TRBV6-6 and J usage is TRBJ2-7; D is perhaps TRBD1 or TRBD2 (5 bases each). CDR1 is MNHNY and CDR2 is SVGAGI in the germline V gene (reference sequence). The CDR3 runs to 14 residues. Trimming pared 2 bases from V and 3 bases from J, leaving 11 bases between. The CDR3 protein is CASSYRDELYEQYF. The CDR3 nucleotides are TGTGCCAGCAGTTACCGGGACGAACTCTACGAGCAGTACTTC.

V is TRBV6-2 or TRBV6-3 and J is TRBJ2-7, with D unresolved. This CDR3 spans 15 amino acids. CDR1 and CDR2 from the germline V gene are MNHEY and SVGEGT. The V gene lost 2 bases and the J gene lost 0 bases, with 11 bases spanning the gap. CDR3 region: CASSYDPSGSYEQYF. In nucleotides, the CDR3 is TGTGCCAGCAGTTACGACCCTTCTGGCTCCTACGAGCAGTACTTC.

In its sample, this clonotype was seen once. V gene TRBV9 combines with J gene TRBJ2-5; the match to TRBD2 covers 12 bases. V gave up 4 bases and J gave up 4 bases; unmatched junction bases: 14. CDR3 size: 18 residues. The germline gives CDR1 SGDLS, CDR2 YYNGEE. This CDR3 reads CASSQEGSSGGASETQYF. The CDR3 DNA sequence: TGTGCCAGCAGCCAAGAAGGGTCTAGCGGGGGGGCCTCAGAGACCCAGTACTTC.

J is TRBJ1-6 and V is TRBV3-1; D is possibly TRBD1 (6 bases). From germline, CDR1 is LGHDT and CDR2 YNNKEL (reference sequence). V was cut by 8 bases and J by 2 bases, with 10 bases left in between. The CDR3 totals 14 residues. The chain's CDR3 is CASRDMTYNSPLHF. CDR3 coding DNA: TGTGCCAGCCGGGACATGACCTATAATTCACCCCTCCACTTT. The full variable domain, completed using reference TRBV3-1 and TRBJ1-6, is DTAVSQTPKYLVTQMGNDKSIKCEQNLGHDTMYWYKQDSKKFLKIMFSYNNKELIINETVPNRFSPKSPDKAHLNLHINSLELGDSAVYFCASRDMTYNSPLHFGNGTRLTVT.

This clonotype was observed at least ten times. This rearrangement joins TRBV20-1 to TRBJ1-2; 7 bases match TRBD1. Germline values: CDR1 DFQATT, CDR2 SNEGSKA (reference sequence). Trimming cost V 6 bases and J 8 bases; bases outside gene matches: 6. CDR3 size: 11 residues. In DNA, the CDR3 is TGCAGTGCCCCAGGGGGGAACGGCTACACCTTC. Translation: CSAPGGNGYTF.

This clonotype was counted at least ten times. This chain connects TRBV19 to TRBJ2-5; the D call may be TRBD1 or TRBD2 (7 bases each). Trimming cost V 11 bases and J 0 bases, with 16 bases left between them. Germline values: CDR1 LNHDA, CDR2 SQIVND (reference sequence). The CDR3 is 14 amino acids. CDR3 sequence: CACRQGGYQETQYF. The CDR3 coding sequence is TGTGCCTGTCGACAGGGAGGGTACCAAGAGACCCAGTACTTC.

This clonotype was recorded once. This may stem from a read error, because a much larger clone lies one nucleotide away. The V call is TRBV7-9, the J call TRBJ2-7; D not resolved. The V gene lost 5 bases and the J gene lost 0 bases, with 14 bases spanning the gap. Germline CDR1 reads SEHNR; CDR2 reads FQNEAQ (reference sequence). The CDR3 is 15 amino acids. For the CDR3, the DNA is TGTGCCAGCAGCGCGCCAACCGGTAACTCCTACGAGCAGTACTTC. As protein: CASSAPTGNSYEQYF.

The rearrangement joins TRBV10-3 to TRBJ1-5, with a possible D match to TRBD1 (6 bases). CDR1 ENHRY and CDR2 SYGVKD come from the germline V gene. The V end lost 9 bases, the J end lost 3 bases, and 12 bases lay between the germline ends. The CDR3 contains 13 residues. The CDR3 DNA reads TGTGCCATTAAACAGGGCTCCAATCAGCCCCAGCATTTT. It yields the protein CAIKQGSNQPQHF.

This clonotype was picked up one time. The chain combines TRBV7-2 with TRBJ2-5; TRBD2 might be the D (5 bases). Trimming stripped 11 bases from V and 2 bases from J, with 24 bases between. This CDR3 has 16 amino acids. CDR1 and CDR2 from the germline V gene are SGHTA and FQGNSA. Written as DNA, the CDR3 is TGTGCCTGGAGTGCCGACGACGGGATCACTCAAGAGACCCAGTACTTC. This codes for CAWSADDGITQETQYF.

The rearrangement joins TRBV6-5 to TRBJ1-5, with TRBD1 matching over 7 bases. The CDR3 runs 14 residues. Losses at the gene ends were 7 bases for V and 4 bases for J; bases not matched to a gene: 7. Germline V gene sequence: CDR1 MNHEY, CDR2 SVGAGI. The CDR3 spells CASKDSQGNQPQHF. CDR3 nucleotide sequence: TGTGCCAGCAAGGATTCACAGGGGAATCAGCCCCAGCATTTT.

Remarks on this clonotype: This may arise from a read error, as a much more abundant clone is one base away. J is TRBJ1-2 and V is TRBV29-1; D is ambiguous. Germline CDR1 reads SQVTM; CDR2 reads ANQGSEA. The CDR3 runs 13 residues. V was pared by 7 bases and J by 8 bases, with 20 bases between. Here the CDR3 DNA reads TGCAGCGCCTTCCAGGAATCCTTGGGGGGCTACACCTTC. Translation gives CSAFQESLGGYTF.

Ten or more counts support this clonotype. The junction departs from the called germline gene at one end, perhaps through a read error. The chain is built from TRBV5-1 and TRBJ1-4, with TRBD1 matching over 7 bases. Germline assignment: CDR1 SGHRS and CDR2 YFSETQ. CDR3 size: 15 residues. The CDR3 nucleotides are TGTGCCAGCAGCTTAGTGGGGCAGGGGGATGAAAAACTGTTTTTT. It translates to CASSLVGQGDEKLFF.

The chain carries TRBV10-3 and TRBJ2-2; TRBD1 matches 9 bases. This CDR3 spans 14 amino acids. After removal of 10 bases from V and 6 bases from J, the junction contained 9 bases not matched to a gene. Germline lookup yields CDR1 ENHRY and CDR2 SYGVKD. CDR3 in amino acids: CATLDRGISGELFF. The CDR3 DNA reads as TGTGCCACCTTGGACAGGGGAATCTCCGGGGAGCTGTTTTTT.

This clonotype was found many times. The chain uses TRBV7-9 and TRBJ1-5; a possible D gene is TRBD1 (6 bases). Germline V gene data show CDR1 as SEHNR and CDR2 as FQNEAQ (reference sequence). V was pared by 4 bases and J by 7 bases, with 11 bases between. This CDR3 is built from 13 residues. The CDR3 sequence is CASSYAGDQPQHF. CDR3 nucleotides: TGTGCCAGCAGCTACGCAGGGGACCAGCCCCAGCATTTT. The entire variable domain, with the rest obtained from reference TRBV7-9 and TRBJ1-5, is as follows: DTGVSQNPRHKITKRGQNVTFRCDPISEHNRLYWYRQTLGQGPEFLTYFQNEAQLEKSRLLSDRFSAERPKGSFSTLEIQRTEQGDSAMYLCASSYAGDQPQHFGDGTRLSIL.

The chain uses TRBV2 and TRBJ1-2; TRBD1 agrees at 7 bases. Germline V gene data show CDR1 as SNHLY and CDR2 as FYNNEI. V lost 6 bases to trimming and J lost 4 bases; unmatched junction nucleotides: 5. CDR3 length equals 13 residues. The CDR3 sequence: CASRVGQLYGYTF. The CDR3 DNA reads TGTGCCAGCAGGGTGGGACAGCTCTATGGCTACACCTTC.

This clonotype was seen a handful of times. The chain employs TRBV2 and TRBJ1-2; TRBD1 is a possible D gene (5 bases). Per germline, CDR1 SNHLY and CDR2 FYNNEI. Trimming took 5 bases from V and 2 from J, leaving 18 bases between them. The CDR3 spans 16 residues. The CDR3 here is CASSLTGRWGNYGYTF. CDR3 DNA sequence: TGTGCCAGCAGTTTAACGGGACGGTGGGGAAACTATGGCTACACCTTC. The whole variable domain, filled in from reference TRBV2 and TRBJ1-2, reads EPEVTQTPSHQVTQMGQEVILRCVPISNHLYFYWYRQILGQKVEFLVSFYNNEISEKSEIFDDQFSVERPDGSNFTLKIRSTKLEDSAMYFCASSLTGRWGNYGYTFGSGTRLTVV.